This T cell receptor beta chain derives from a study of post-analysis software for immune sequencing data. General study results and limits: Controls significantly exceeded multiple sclerosis patients in normalized Chao1 diversity.

To note about this clonotype: The target antigen is unknown.

Each TCR beta cDNA library carried unique molecular identifiers. TCRdb redid the calling of the PCR reads with MiXCR, one entry per CDR3 protein. Of about 160,000 distinct CDR3 sequences listed, roughly 34% are singletons. CDR3 length equals 16 residues. Germline CDR1 reads SGHRS; CDR2 reads YFSETQ. Trimming took off 5 bases at V and 5 bases at J, with 22 bases between the two ends. Sequencing used blood, obtained after autologous hematopoietic stem cell transplantation. The source is a girl aged 10 to 17 with multiple sclerosis. The chain combines TRBV5-1 with TRBJ2-5; D not certain. This CDR3 is CASRVYDTEMGETQYF. In DNA form, the CDR3 reads TGCGCCAGCAGAGTCTACGATACGGAGATGGGGGAGACCCAGTACTTC.